A selection of T cell receptor beta chains follows, all from one sample in a study of cytomegalovirus exposure and HLA in healthy donors. TCRdb keeps only in-frame clones here, not all; method: immunoSEQ multiplex PCR. Of approximately 180,000 clones in the sample, around 80% are singletons; the top ten hold under 7.5%. Sequencing was done on a sample of PBMCs. These receptors were collected from a man aged 30 to 39 in good health and CMV-seropositive. Each CDR3 is given with its conserved first and last residue. Fields, in order: CDR3 DNA, CDR3 protein, V gene, clone size, J gene, D gene. The D gene is left open where the match is weak. Where a row states a size, it is once, few, many or the class of an expanded clone; other rows omit it.

DNA: TGTGCCAGCAGCTTAGACAGGGCGGATGGCTACACCTTC
CDR3: CASSLDRADGYTF
V: TRBV7-9
size: NA
J: TRBJ1-2
D: NA

DNA: TGTGCCACCAGCGGTGATAGCGGGAGCAGCTACGAGCAGTACTTC
CDR3: CATSGDSGSSYEQYF
V: TRBV15
size: NA
J: TRBJ2-7
D: TRBD2

DNA: TGTTCCAGCGGCCGCAGTGTGGGGCTGAACACTGAAGCTTTCTTT
CDR3: CSSGRSVGLNTEAFF
V: TRBV7-9
size: NA
J: TRBJ1-1
D: NA

DNA: TGTGCCAGCAGTTCCTCGACAGGTTTCCAAGAGACCCAGTACTTC
CDR3: CASSSSTGFQETQYF
V: TRBV6-5
size: NA
J: TRBJ2-5
D: NA

DNA: TGTGCCAGCAGCCGTGAGGGGGCGGGTGAGCAGTTCTTC
CDR3: CASSREGAGEQFF
V: TRBV7-2
size: few
J: TRBJ2-1
D: TRBD1

DNA: TGTGCCAGTAGTATGGGGACAGGAGCCTACGAGCAGTACTTC
CDR3: CASSMGTGAYEQYF
V: TRBV19
size: NA
J: TRBJ2-7
D: TRBD1

DNA: TGTGCCAGCAGCTTTGCGGGTTACGAGCAGTACTTC
CDR3: CASSFAGYEQYF
V: TRBV7-9
size: NA
J: TRBJ2-7
D: NA

DNA: TGTGCCAGCAGCGTAGGGAGTAAGAACACTGAAGCTTTCTTT
CDR3: CASSVGSKNTEAFF
V: TRBV9
size: NA
J: TRBJ1-1
D: NA

DNA: TGTGCCAGCTCCTACAGGGTTGATGAGCAGTTCTTC
CDR3: CASSYRVDEQFF
V: TRBV18
size: few
J: TRBJ2-1
D: NA

DNA: TGTGCCAGTAGTCCCCGGGGACTAGCGGGAGCCGGGGGGGAGCAGTACTTC
CDR3: CASSPRGLAGAGGEQYF
V: TRBV19
size: NA
J: TRBJ2-7
D: TRBD2

DNA: TGCAGCGCCCTCCCCGGCAGGGACTCTGGAAACACCATATATTTT
CDR3: CSALPGRDSGNTIYF
V: TRBV29-1
size: NA
J: TRBJ1-3
D: NA

DNA: TGTGCCAGCAGCGTAGGAGGGAGTGAATCAGATACGCAGTATTTT
CDR3: CASSVGGSESDTQYF
V: TRBV9
size: NA
J: TRBJ2-3
D: NA

DNA: TGTGCCAGAAGCTTGGACCCAGGGTACACTGAAGCTTTCTTT
CDR3: CARSLDPGYTEAFF
V: TRBV5-3
size: NA
J: TRBJ1-1
D: NA

DNA: TGTGCCACCAGCAGAGATGGGCAGGGGAACACTGAAGCTTTCTTT
CDR3: CATSRDGQGNTEAFF
V: TRBV15
size: NA
J: TRBJ1-1
D: NA

DNA: TGTGCCAGCAGCTTGCAGGTCGGGGGGCGCGGTGAAGCTTTCTTT
CDR3: CASSLQVGGRGEAFF
V: TRBV5-6
size: medium-sized
J: TRBJ1-1
D: NA

DNA: TGTGCCAGCAGCTCACAGGGCTATGGCTACACCTTC
CDR3: CASSSQGYGYTF
V: TRBV5-4
size: NA
J: TRBJ1-2
D: NA

DNA: TGTGCCAGCAGCAAGGGACAGGGGCCCTCCTACGAGCAGTACTTC
CDR3: CASSKGQGPSYEQYF
V: TRBV27
size: NA
J: TRBJ2-7
D: TRBD1

DNA: TGTGCCAGTAGTATAGTTGGAGGGGGCCAGTACGAGCAGTACTTC
CDR3: CASSIVGGGQYEQYF
V: TRBV19
size: once
J: TRBJ2-7
D: NA

DNA: TGTGCCTGCGGGACAGGGGCCTATGGCTACACCTTC
CDR3: CACGTGAYGYTF
V: TRBV30
size: once
J: TRBJ1-2
D: TRBD1

DNA: TGCAGCGTTTCTTCGCGAACCTACGAGCAGTTCTTC
CDR3: CSVSSRTYEQFF
V: TRBV29-1
size: once
J: TRBJ2-1
D: NA

DNA: TGTGCCAGTAGTGGGAGCTCTGGGGCCAACGTCCTGACTTTC
CDR3: CASSGSSGANVLTF
V: TRBV19
size: NA
J: TRBJ2-6
D: NA

DNA: TGTGCCAGCAGCTTTCGGTCGGGAGGGGACCCCCCGCAGTATTTT
CDR3: CASSFRSGGDPPQYF
V: TRBV11-2
size: NA
J: TRBJ2-3
D: TRBD2

DNA: TGTTCCAGCAGCTTAACAGGCAAATCCTACGAGCAGTACTTC
CDR3: CSSSLTGKSYEQYF
V: TRBV7-9
size: NA
J: TRBJ2-7
D: NA

DNA: TGTGCCAGCAGTGAGGACAGGGGGCGTGACGAGCAGTACTTC
CDR3: CASSEDRGRDEQYF
V: TRBV25-1
size: NA
J: TRBJ2-7
D: TRBD1

DNA: TGTGCCAGTAGTCCCCCATCCGGGGGCAATCAGCCCCAGCATTTT
CDR3: CASSPPSGGNQPQHF
V: TRBV19
size: few
J: TRBJ1-5
D: NA

DNA: TGTGCCAGCAGCCCTCAGCCACCGGCGGCTAACTATGGCTACACCTTC
CDR3: CASSPQPPAANYGYTF
V: TRBV27
size: NA
J: TRBJ1-2
D: NA

DNA: TGTGCCAGCAGCTTAATGACGGGAGGGGGAGAGACCCAGTACTTC
CDR3: CASSLMTGGGETQYF
V: TRBV11-2
size: NA
J: TRBJ2-5
D: TRBD2

DNA: TGTGCCAGCAACCCCGGACTATTTCAAGGGACCCAGTACTTC
CDR3: CASNPGLFQGTQYF
V: TRBV7-2
size: NA
J: TRBJ2-5
D: NA

DNA: TGTGCCAGCAGCCCCACGGGACACCTCACCGGGGAGCTGTTTTTT
CDR3: CASSPTGHLTGELFF
V: TRBV6-1
size: NA
J: TRBJ2-2
D: NA

DNA: TGTGCCAGCAGCCCAAACACCGGGACAGGGATAACCTACGAGCAGTACTTC
CDR3: CASSPNTGTGITYEQYF
V: TRBV9
size: NA
J: TRBJ2-7
D: TRBD1

DNA: TGTGCCAGTAGTGGATTGGACAGGACAGATACGCAGTATTTT
CDR3: CASSGLDRTDTQYF
V: TRBV19
size: NA
J: TRBJ2-3
D: TRBD1

DNA: TGTGCCAGCAGGCCCGCAGCCGGGGAGCTGTTTTTT
CDR3: CASRPAAGELFF
V: TRBV2
size: NA
J: TRBJ2-2
D: NA

DNA: TGTGCCAGCAGTGACGGGGGTAATGAAAAACTGTTTTTT
CDR3: CASSDGGNEKLFF
V: TRBV6-5
size: NA
J: TRBJ1-4
D: NA

DNA: TGTGCCAGCAGAGACCTCGGGGGGGCGTCCGAGACCCAGTACTTC
CDR3: CASRDLGGASETQYF
V: TRBV6-6
size: NA
J: TRBJ2-5
D: TRBD2

DNA: TGTGCCAGCAGTGACCAGGGGTCGGCCCGCTATGGCTACACCTTC
CDR3: CASSDQGSARYGYTF
V: TRBV2
size: NA
J: TRBJ1-2
D: NA

DNA: TGTGCCAGTAGTATAGAAGGGGCCACTGAAGCTTTCTTT
CDR3: CASSIEGATEAFF
V: TRBV19
size: few
J: TRBJ1-1
D: NA

DNA: TGTGCTAGTGGTTTGTCACGAGGGGGCAATTCACCCCTCCACTTT
CDR3: CASGLSRGGNSPLHF
V: TRBV12-5
size: NA
J: TRBJ1-6
D: TRBD1

DNA: TGTGCCAGCAGCATCGGACAGGGAGGCTACACCTTC
CDR3: CASSIGQGGYTF
V: TRBV7-9
size: NA
J: TRBJ1-2
D: TRBD1

DNA: TGCGCCAGCAGCTTGGCTAGCGGGGGGTTCTACGAGCAGTACTTC
CDR3: CASSLASGGFYEQYF
V: TRBV5-1
size: NA
J: TRBJ2-7
D: TRBD2

DNA: TGTGCCACCAGCATGAGCCGGGGAGGCTACTACGAGCAGTACTTC
CDR3: CATSMSRGGYYEQYF
V: TRBV15
size: NA
J: TRBJ2-7
D: NA